This T cell receptor beta chain was observed in a study of shared clonotypes between healthy human individuals. At the level of the study: CD4 naive and CD4 memory each took three plates per donor, while CD8 naive took two and CD8 memory one.

Details on this clone: Its specificity is not known. At the DNA level, this CDR3 is encoded by other sequences in the same sample as well.

Deep level was the assay's run setting. Each sorted subset replicate got 200 ng genomic DNA, roughly 30,000 genomes. The method was immunoSEQ multiplex PCR; TCRdb's version includes in-frame clones alone and lacks a portion of them. The sample shows 1,400,000 or so clones, 97% to 99% of them seen only once. From germline, CDR1 is SGHRS and CDR2 YFSETQ. The CDR3 is 13 amino acids. Trimming removed 4 bases from V and 7 bases from J, with 11 bases in between. Study-wide results and caveats: Clonotypes which were not shared had lower generation probabilities than clonotypes that all four donors shared.

This sequence originates from a man aged 25 to 40 in good health. This chain links TRBV5-1 with TRBJ1-4; weak D call: TRBD1 (5 bases). What was sequenced was naive CD4+ T cells sorted from blood. Sample subset: CD45RA+ positively selected. The CDR3 loop is CASSRGEGEKLFF. The CDR3 region has the DNA TGCGCCAGCAGCCGAGGGGAGGGTGAAAAACTGTTTTTT.